The source of this T cell receptor (beta chain) is a study of beta chain features in type 1 diabetes. Sorted populations were all over 95% pure. The CDR3 spans 15 residues. V was clipped by 2 bases and J by 6 bases, with 14 bases between them. Germline CDR1 reads SGHVS; CDR2 reads FQNEAQ. Sequenced material consisted of expressed TCRB transcripts (all of the isolated RNA was reverse transcribed). Profiling relied on immunoSEQ multiplex PCR, and the TCRdb table lists in-frame clones only, not all of them. The repertoire includes about 360,000 clones, over 9.5% of them detected once, and 0.017% sits in the top ten.

The sequence derives from a young man in good health. Sequenced material: naive CD4+ T cells from blood. The rearrangement joins TRBV7-8 to TRBJ1-5; D is undetermined. The CDR3, as DNA: TGTGCCAGCAGCTTAAACCCCGACATAGGTCAGCCCCAGCATTTT. It specifies CASSLNPDIGQPQHF. The complete variable domain, with remaining parts taken from reference TRBV7-8 and TRBJ1-5, reads GAGVSQSPRYKVAKRGQDVALRCDPISGHVSLFWYQQALGQGPEFLTYFQNEAQLDKSGLPSDRFFAERPEGSVSTLKIQRTQQEDSAVYLCASSLNPDIGQPQHFGDGTRLSIL.